The source of this T cell receptor beta chain is a study of blood T cell repertoires in COVID-19. Study overall: Acute and convalescent COVID-19 samples came from the United States, Italy and Spain.

The CDR3 runs 14 residues. The germline V gene has CDR1 MGHRA and CDR2 YSYEKL. V lost 4 bases to trimming and J lost 2 bases, with 12 bases between them. Original analysis: It was from reference gene primer amplification that nucleated cell counts were estimated. TCRdb's copy holds only in-frame clones and misses some; the assay was immunoSEQ multiplex PCR. V and J calls and clone size come straight from that table; D and trimming were deduced from the DNA. The sample consists of 60,000 to 65,000 clones, roughly four fifths of them appearing once. This chain joins TRBV4-1 and TRBJ2-7, with D perhaps matching TRBD2 (6 bases). Sequenced: peripheral blood. This TCR derives from a human donor in a cohort sampled during active COVID-19. DNA for the CDR3: TGCGCCAGCAGCCCTCATGCGGGGACCTACGAGCAGTACTTC. It is translated as CASSPHAGTYEQYF.